This TCR beta chain is drawn from a study of response to subunit inactivated influenza vaccine. This clonotype was detected ten times or more. Its target is unknown. TCRdb reprocessed the RT-PCR reads via MiXCR and lists one record per CDR3 protein. The data show roughly 570,000 distinct CDR3 sequences, 12% to 15% seen once. Study-level results: Few additional T cells are recruited per seasonal influenza vaccination, authors suggested.

V shed 9 bases and J shed 1 base, with 9 bases lying between them. CDR1 is LNHNV, CDR2 YYDKDF, per germline (reference sequence). This CDR3 contains 12 residues. Material: PBMCs from blood, obtained 11 to 12 days after vaccination. The V gene is TRBV15, the J gene TRBJ2-5; D ambiguous. This sequence originates from a man aged 45-65 years who received an inactivated influenza vaccine. In nucleotides, the CDR3 is TGTGCCACTCGGCACAGCCAAGAGACCCAGTACTTC. Translating gives CATRHSQETQYF.